The 16 T cell receptor beta chains below all came from one sample that was sequenced in a study of beta chain features in type 1 diabetes (dated by TCRdb to about 2018). On the study overall, not on this receptor specifically: Type 1 diabetes patients showed a moderate but significant shortening of TCRB CDR3 length in all four CD4+ subsets.

The antigens of these receptors remain unknown. The library was generated by the immunoSEQ multiplex PCR assay. The High Capacity cDNA Reverse Transcription Kit was used to reverse transcribe all of the isolated RNA, meaning that expressed TCRB transcripts were what got sequenced. Not all clones reach the TCRdb copy of this immuneACCESS table, which keeps in-frame sequences only. Checked studies attribute under half of the gap to unresolved V genes and leave the rest unexplained. Across this sample there are 150,000 to 190,000 clones, with 9% to 12% seen only once. The biggest ten clones account for around 0.48% of the sample. The sequencing sample was made of central memory CD4+ T cells from blood. These TCRs come from a man aged 25-45 years with type 1 diabetes.

The CDR3 nucleotides are TGCGCCAGCAGCTATGGACAGGGGGCTAACTATGGCTACACCTTC. It encodes CASSYGQGANYGYTF. The rearrangement joins TRBV5-1 to TRBJ1-2; 10 positions agree with TRBD1. With 3 bases clipped from V and 0 bases from J, the junction kept 2 bases outside the gene matches. CDR3 length equals 15 residues. From germline, CDR1 is SGHRS and CDR2 YFSETQ. The full variable domain, with the rest looked up from reference TRBV5-1 and TRBJ1-2, is KAGVTQTPRYLIKTRGQQVTLSCSPISGHRSVSWYQQTPGQGLQFLFEYFSETQRNKGNFPGRFSGRQFSNSRSEMNVSTLELGDSALYLCASSYGQGANYGYTFGSGTRLTVV.

The chain carries TRBV5-1 and TRBJ2-7; 9 bases fit TRBD1. Trimming at V came to 4 bases and at J to 7 bases, leaving 9 bases not matched to a gene. The CDR3 is made up of 14 amino acids. The germline gives CDR1 SGHRS, CDR2 YFSETQ. CDR3 sequence: CASSQGQGAREQYF. Here the CDR3 DNA reads TGCGCCAGCAGCCAGGGACAGGGTGCTCGGGAGCAGTACTTC.

This clone came up a few times. J is TRBJ2-3 and V is TRBV5-4; TRBD2 aligns across 7 bases. Trimming removed 4 bases from V and 4 bases from J; junction bases left unmatched: 9. Per the germline V gene, CDR1 is SGHNT and CDR2 is YYREEE (reference sequence). The CDR3 consists of 15 residues. CDR3 protein: CASSNSGTTPDTQYF. DNA of the CDR3: TGTGCCAGCAGCAATTCCGGGACTACTCCAGATACGCAGTATTTT.

The chain links TRBV6-5 to TRBJ1-1; tentatively, D is TRBD1 (6 bases). The V end lost 6 bases, the J end lost 3 bases, and 14 bases lay between the germline ends. The CDR3 length is 14 residues. The germline gives CDR1 MNHEY, CDR2 SVGAGI. CDR3 loop: CASSSGVGDTEAFF. CDR3 DNA: TGTGCCAGCAGCTCAGGGGTGGGGGACACTGAAGCTTTCTTT.

The sample holds a few counts of this clone. V usage is TRBV6-5 and J usage is TRBJ2-4; no firm D call. This CDR3 region has 14 residues. V lost 5 bases to trimming and J lost 1 base, with 9 bases between them. The germline V gene encodes CDR1 MNHEY and CDR2 SVGAGI. The DNA of the CDR3 is TGTGCCAGCAGTAGATCGCGGGCCAAAAACATTCAGTACTTC. Translation gives CASSRSRAKNIQYF.

In this sample, this clone turned up a few times. This chain uses TRBV9 with TRBJ2-5, with 8 nucleotides matching TRBD1. This CDR3 has 15 amino acids. Per the germline V gene, CDR1 is SGDLS and CDR2 is YYNGEE. V lost 3 bases to trimming and J lost 4 bases; unmatched junction nucleotides: 8. This chain's CDR3 is CASSARGQGTETQYF. In DNA, the CDR3 is TGTGCCAGCAGCGCCCGAGGACAGGGTACAGAGACCCAGTACTTC.

This clone was seen more than once but under ten times. The CDR3 bases are TGTGCCAGCAGTGTTGCAGGGCCCACTGAAGCTTTCTTT. Its protein is CASSVAGPTEAFF. The chain employs TRBV25-1 and TRBJ1-1, with D possibly matching TRBD1 (5 bases). With 4 bases removed from V and 4 bases from J, the gap between germline ends came to 10 bases. The CDR3 sequence is 13 residues long. CDR1 MGHDK and CDR2 SYGVNS come from the germline V gene.

V usage is TRBV27 and J usage is TRBJ1-2; D is possibly TRBD1 (5 bases). The CDR3 covers 13 residues. V was trimmed by 3 bases and J by 5 bases, leaving 10 bases between them. From germline, CDR1 is MNHEY and CDR2 SMNVEV (reference sequence). CDR3 region: CASSFRAGYGYTF. The DNA for the CDR3 is TGTGCCAGCAGTTTCAGGGCAGGGTATGGCTACACCTTC.

This clone was counted a few times. V and J are TRBV2 and TRBJ1-2, with TRBD1 identical over 7 bases. The V gene's germline CDR1 is SNHLY and CDR2 FYNNEI. This CDR3 is 14 amino acids long. After removal of 4 bases from V and 8 bases from J, the junction contained 10 bases not matched to a gene. CDR3 nucleotides: TGTGCCAGCAGTGCTGATGACAGGGTGTTCGGCTACACCTTC. It is translated as CASSADDRVFGYTF.

This clone came up a few times. The J gene is TRBJ1-5, the V gene TRBV7-9; 9 bases match TRBD1. The ends lost 5 bases at V and 5 bases at J; junction bases unmatched: 7. The germline V gene has CDR1 SEHNR and CDR2 FQNEAQ (reference sequence). There are 15 residues in the CDR3. CDR3: CASSRGGDRDQPQHF. CDR3 DNA: TGTGCCAGCAGCCGGGGGGGGGACAGGGATCAGCCCCAGCATTTT. Using reference TRBV7-9 and TRBJ1-5 for the parts outside the CDR3, the full variable domain is DTGVSQNPRHKITKRGQNVTFRCDPISEHNRLYWYRQTLGQGPEFLTYFQNEAQLEKSRLLSDRFSAERPKGSFSTLEIQRTEQGDSAMYLCASSRGGDRDQPQHFGDGTRLSIL.

CDR3 protein: CASSLQGVSSQPQHF. CDR3 bases: TGTGCCAGCAGCTTACAGGGGGTCAGTAGTCAGCCCCAGCATTTT. The chain couples TRBV7-2 to TRBJ1-5, with 7 positions matching TRBD1. The germline V gene encodes CDR1 SGHTA and CDR2 FQGNSA. This CDR3 has 15 residues. Trimming at V came to 2 bases and at J to 6 bases, leaving 7 bases not matched to a gene.

The chain uses TRBV30 and TRBJ2-1; weak D call: TRBD2 (6 bases). The CDR3 is 14 residues long. Germline CDR1 reads GTSNPN; CDR2 reads SVGIG (reference sequence). Trimming stripped 3 bases from V and 3 bases from J, with 12 bases between. This CDR3 reads CAWREAGNYNEQFF. DNA of the CDR3: TGTGCCTGGAGGGAGGCGGGGAACTACAATGAGCAGTTCTTC.

This clone was observed a handful of times. The rearrangement uses TRBV27 and TRBJ1-3, with unresolved D. Per the germline V gene, CDR1 is MNHEY and CDR2 is SMNVEV (reference sequence). V lost 8 bases, J lost 4 bases, and 9 bases lay in between. The CDR3 runs 12 residues. CDR3 sequence reads: CASPLGGNTIYF. The CDR3 nucleotides read TGTGCCAGCCCGCTCGGGGGAAACACCATATATTTT.

In its sample, this clone was seen a few times. The V and J genes are TRBV6-6 and TRBJ2-7, with a possible D match to TRBD1 (6 bases). Germline CDR1 MNHNY, CDR2 SVGAGI (reference sequence). This CDR3 comprises 15 residues. V was clipped by 5 bases and J by 4 bases, with 18 bases between them. CDR3: CASSHGTQRTYEQYF. The CDR3 DNA follows: TGTGCCAGCAGTCATGGGACACAACGTACGTACGAGCAGTACTTC.

This chain joins TRBV7-2 and TRBJ2-7; TRBD2 matches 8 bases. Germline assignment: CDR1 SGHTA and CDR2 FQGNSA. The CDR3 contains 14 residues. Trimming took 4 bases from V and 3 from J; bases not matched to a gene: 5. CDR3 nucleotide sequence: TGTGCCAGCAGCTCAGTCGGGGGGGTCTACGAGCAGTACTTC. Amino acids: CASSSVGGVYEQYF.

This chain links TRBV4-3 with TRBJ1-5, with 8 nucleotides matching TRBD1. The V and J ends lost 3 bases and 5 bases, in that order; junction bases with no gene match: 6. Germline V gives CDR1 LGHNA, CDR2 YSLEER. CDR3 length: 15 amino acids. CDR3 protein: CASSQGGTGDQPQHF. For the CDR3, the DNA is TGCGCCAGCAGCCAGGGGGGGACAGGAGATCAGCCCCAGCATTTT.